These T cell receptor beta chains were read from a single sample in a study of T-cell memory formation after mild COVID-19. TCRdb reprocessed the 5' RACE reads with MiXCR, giving one entry per CDR3 protein. Of 35,000 to 55,000 distinct CDR3 sequences listed, 7.5% to 10% are singletons. Material for sequencing was PBMCs or a T cell subset sorted from them (not recorded which). Receptor source: an adult woman who had mild COVID-19 (a few samples of this study predate the infection). Cell type and time point are not known. Each CDR3 is given with its conserved first and last residue. Fields, in order: D gene, V gene, clone size, J gene, CDR3 length, CDR3 DNA, CDR3 protein. A D gene is named only where the DNA matches it firmly. Clone size, where shown, is once, few, many, or a class for clones that have expanded.

TRBD2,TRBV20-1,few,TRBJ2-1,13,TGCAGTGCTGATAAAACTAGCGGGGGGGTCCAGTTCTTC,CSADKTSGGVQFF
NA,TRBV20-1,few,TRBJ2-5,14,TGCAGTGTATACCGGGAGAACCTCAAAGAGACCCAGTACTTC,CSVYRENLKETQYF
TRBD1,TRBV5-1,few,TRBJ2-3,15,TGCGCCAGCTCCTCCGGGACAGGGGGTGCAGATACGCAGTATTTT,CASSSGTGGADTQYF
TRBD1,TRBV25-1,many,TRBJ2-7,14,TGTGCCAGCAGTGATTTCGGGACAGGGAGTGAGCAGTACTTC,CASSDFGTGSEQYF
TRBD2,TRBV24-1,few,TRBJ2-3,18,TGTGCCACCAGTGATCCAGGACTAGCGGGAGGATCCACAGATACGCAGTATTTT,CATSDPGLAGGSTDTQYF
TRBD2,TRBV7-3,many,TRBJ2-3,16,TGTGCCAGCAGCTTGTTCGGGCGGGGGAGCACAGATACGCAGTATTTT,CASSLFGRGSTDTQYF
NA,TRBV28,NA,TRBJ2-7,14,TGTGCCAGCAGTTTGGCAGGGGAAACGTACGAGCAGTACTTC,CASSLAGETYEQYF
NA,TRBV20-1,NA,TRBJ1-2,11,TGCAGTGTCCTCCCCCTCTATGGCTACACCTTC,CSVLPLYGYTF
TRBD1,TRBV5-5,NA,TRBJ1-5,16,TGTGCCAGCAGCTTGTTGCAGGGGGTAAACAATCAGCCCCAGCATTTT,CASSLLQGVNNQPQHF
TRBD2,TRBV12-3/TRBV12-4,NA,TRBJ2-3,17,TGTGCCAGCAGTTTAGCAGCGACTAGCGGTAGCACAGATACGCAGTATTTT,CASSLAATSGSTDTQYF
TRBD1,TRBV20-1,few,TRBJ1-5,16,TGCAGTGCTGGAGACCACAAAGACAGGGGCAATCAGCCCCAGCATTTT,CSAGDHKDRGNQPQHF
NA,TRBV29-1,few,TRBJ1-1,12,TGCAGCGTGGGGCAGATGAACACTGAAGCTTTCTTT,CSVGQMNTEAFF
NA,TRBV6-1,many,TRBJ2-1,14,TGTGCCAGCAGTGGACTGAGCTCCTACAATGAGCAGTTCTTC,CASSGLSSYNEQFF
NA,TRBV7-2,few,TRBJ2-5,14,TGTGCCAGCAGCTTAGAGGCTAGGGAGGAGACCCAGTACTTC,CASSLEAREETQYF
TRBD1,TRBV20-1,many,TRBJ2-4,15,TGCAGTGCTAGTGGACAGGGAGGAGCCAAAAACATTCAGTACTTC,CSASGQGGAKNIQYF
NA,TRBV11-2,NA,TRBJ2-1,14,TGTGCCAGCAGCTTACCCAGGGCCTACAATGAGCAGTTCTTC,CASSLPRAYNEQFF
NA,TRBV9,few,TRBJ2-3,15,TGTGCCAGCAGCCCAAGCAGTGGTTTCTACGATACGCAGTATTTT,CASSPSSGFYDTQYF
NA,TRBV20-1,many,TRBJ1-2,13,TGCAGTGCCAGAGGAGGGGGGTACTATGGCTACACCTTC,CSARGGGYYGYTF
NA,TRBV6-2/TRBV6-3,few,TRBJ2-3,15,TGTGCCAGCAGTTACCCAGGGGAGAACACAGATACGCAGTATTTT,CASSYPGENTDTQYF
NA,TRBV18,few,TRBJ1-4,15,TGTGCCAGCTCACCACCGTACCAGGGTACCGGGGAACTGTTTTTT,CASSPPYQGTGELFF
TRBD2,TRBV6-2/TRBV6-3,many,TRBJ2-2,18,TGTGCCAGCAGGCAAGGACTAGCGGGGGGCCTCAAGAACGGGGAGCTGTTTTTT,CASRQGLAGGLKNGELFF
NA,TRBV6-1,few,TRBJ1-2,14,TGTGCCAGCAGTGGCGCCGACAGGCTCTATGGCTACACCTTC,CASSGADRLYGYTF
NA,TRBV7-7,few,TRBJ2-2,13,TGTGCCAGCAGCTTATCGAACACCGGGGAGCTGTTTTTT,CASSLSNTGELFF
NA,TRBV7-7,few,TRBJ2-5,13,TGTGCCAGCTCTCAACTAGGCCAAGAGACCCAGTACTTC,CASSQLGQETQYF
NA,TRBV18,few,TRBJ1-5,14,TGTGCCAGCTCACCGGAAGGAGGATCGTGGCCCCAGCATTTT,CASSPEGGSWPQHF